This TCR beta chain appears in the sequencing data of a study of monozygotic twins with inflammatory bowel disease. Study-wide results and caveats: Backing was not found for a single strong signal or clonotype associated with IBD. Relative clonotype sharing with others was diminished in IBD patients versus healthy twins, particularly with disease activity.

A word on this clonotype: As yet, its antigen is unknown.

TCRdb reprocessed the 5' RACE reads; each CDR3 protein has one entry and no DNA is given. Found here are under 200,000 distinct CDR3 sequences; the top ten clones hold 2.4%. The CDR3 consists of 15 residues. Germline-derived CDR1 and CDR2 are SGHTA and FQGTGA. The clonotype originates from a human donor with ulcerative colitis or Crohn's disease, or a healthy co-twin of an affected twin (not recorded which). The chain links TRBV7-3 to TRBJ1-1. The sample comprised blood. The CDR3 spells CASSLTKTSNTEAFF. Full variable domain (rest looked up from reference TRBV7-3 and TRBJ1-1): GAGVSQTPSNKVTEKGKYVELRCDPISGHTALYWYRQSLGQGPEFLIYFQGTGAADDSGLPNDRFFAVRPEGSVSTLKIQRTERGDSAVYLCASSLTKTSNTEAFFGQGTRLTVV.